The entry below gives a single T cell receptor beta chain sequence along with its context. This sample was taken from a study of response to subunit inactivated influenza vaccine. TCRdb reprocessed the RT-PCR reads with MiXCR, giving one entry per CDR3 protein. The table lists 150,000 to 200,000 distinct CDR3 sequences, 12% of them singletons. The same data also contributed to another study, on T cells expressing NK-cell markers. That study adds: As the method of synthesis, 5'RACE template switching with UMIs yielded TCR beta cDNA.

The TCR sequence derives from a man in his fifties or sixties who received an inactivated influenza vaccine. This material consisted of CD8+ T cells sorted from PBMCs, taken about 13 days after vaccination.

The CDR3 protein is CASSGAHSNQPQHF. The CDR3, as DNA: TGTGCCAGCAGTGGGGCCCATAGCAATCAGCCCCAGCATTTT. The rearrangement links TRBV28 to TRBJ1-5; D might be TRBD1 (5 bases). CDR1 and CDR2 from the germline V gene are MDHEN and SYDVKM. Trimming took 5 bases from V and 0 from J, leaving 8 bases between them. This CDR3 region has 14 residues.